What follows are 16 T cell receptor beta chains derived from one specimen sequenced in a study of blood T cell repertoires in COVID-19. The repertoire was sequenced with immunoSEQ multiplex PCR; TCRdb's copy has only in-frame clones and lacks some. Of 72,000 or so clones in the sample, around 83% were seen once. The sequenced material came from peripheral blood. These receptors were obtained from a woman aged 80 or older with active or convalescent COVID-19.

The genes are TRBV4-1 and TRBJ2-7, with TRBD1 identical over 8 bases. The CDR3 runs to 16 residues. V lost 4 bases, J lost 1 base, and 9 bases stayed unmatched. CDR1 and CDR2 from the germline V gene are MGHRA and YSYEKL. CDR3 nucleotide sequence: TGCGCCAGCAGCCTAAGCCGGCGGACAGGGTCCTACGAGCAGTACTTC. Its protein is CASSLSRRTGSYEQYF.

The chain has TRBV7-6 and TRBJ1-2; a possible D gene is TRBD1 (5 bases). This CDR3 is built from 18 residues. V lost 6 bases and J lost 0, with 23 bases in between. CDR1 SGHVS and CDR2 FNYEAQ come from the germline V gene. For the CDR3, the DNA is TGTGCCAGCAGGAGAGTACCGGGACTTCAACCCTCTAACTATGGCTACACCTTC. Translation gives CASRRVPGLQPSNYGYTF.

The chain couples TRBV11-2 to TRBJ2-1, with TRBD2 matching over 8 bases. The germline CDR1 and CDR2 sequences are SGHAT and FQNNGV. This CDR3 is built from 16 residues. V trimming: 3 bases; J trimming: 3 bases; junction bases outside the gene matches: 7. The CDR3 spells CASSFGRGGNYNEQFF. DNA for the CDR3: TGTGCCAGCAGCTTTGGGCGCGGGGGGAACTACAATGAGCAGTTCTTC.

The chain has TRBV29-1 and TRBJ1-6, with a possible D match to TRBD1 (5 bases). The germline V and J ends were trimmed by 6 bases and 7 bases, with 10 bases remaining between them. This CDR3 is built from 12 residues. The germline CDR1 and CDR2 sequences are SQVTM and ANQGSEA. CDR3 protein: CSVGEGNSPLHF. CDR3 sequence (DNA): TGCAGCGTAGGGGAGGGGAATTCACCCCTCCACTTT. The whole variable domain, filled in from reference TRBV29-1 and TRBJ1-6, reads SAVISQKPSRDICQRGTSLTIQCQVDSQVTMMFWYRQQPGQSLTLIATANQGSEATYESGFVIDKFPISRPNLTFSTLTVSNMSPEDSSIYLCSVGEGNSPLHFGNGTRLTVT.

J is TRBJ2-3 and V is TRBV7-2; no definite D call. CDR3 length equals 12 residues. Germline CDR1 is SGHTA and CDR2 is FQGNSA. Between the trimmed V and J ends, which lost 3 bases and 4 bases, there was a span of 5 bases. The CDR3 DNA reads TGTGCCAGCAGCTTTAGTTCAGATACGCAGTATTTT. The encoded protein is CASSFSSDTQYF. Combining the CDR3 with reference TRBV7-2 and TRBJ2-3 gives the whole variable domain GAGVSQSPSNKVTEKGKDVELRCDPISGHTALYWYRQSLGQGLEFLIYFQGNSAPDKSGLPSDRFSAERTGGSVSTLTIQRTQQEDSAVYLCASSFSSDTQYFGPGTRLTVL.

This clone was counted a few times. The rearrangement links TRBV10-3 to TRBJ1-6; no definite D call. The length of the CDR3 is 14 residues. The ends were cut back, 3 bases at V and 10 bases at J, with 13 bases in the middle. Germline V gives CDR1 ENHRY, CDR2 SYGVKD. The CDR3 nucleotides are TGTGCCATCAGTGACCCCGGGAGATCCTCACCCCTCCACTTT. Translated, it gives CAISDPGRSSPLHF.

CDR3 bases: TGTGCCAGCAGCTTAGTCAGGCTGAGCTCACCCCTCCACTTT. Translated, it gives CASSLVRLSSPLHF. The rearrangement uses TRBV11-2 and TRBJ1-6; D unclear. This CDR3 is 14 amino acids long. Germline V gives CDR1 SGHAT, CDR2 FQNNGV. V lost 1 base to trimming and J lost 10 bases, with 11 bases between them.

The rearrangement joins TRBV3-1 (or the pseudogene TRBV3-2) to TRBJ1-5; D not certain. Germline V CDR1 and CDR2: LGHDT, YNNKEL (reference sequence). Trimming pared 1 base from V and 7 bases from J, leaving 20 bases between. The CDR3 is 17 residues long. CDR3 amino acids: CASSQGVPTVRGQPQHF. The CDR3 DNA reads TGTGCCAGCAGCCAAGGAGTCCCGACGGTCCGCGGGCAGCCCCAGCATTTT.

This sequence joins TRBV5-1 and TRBJ1-1; 10 positions agree with TRBD1. The V gene end was trimmed by 4 bases and the J gene end by 6 bases; junction bases not matched to a gene: 6. The CDR3 has 14 residues. The germline V gene encodes CDR1 SGHRS and CDR2 YFSETQ. The CDR3 protein is CASSQDRGRSEAFF. Here the CDR3 DNA reads TGCGCCAGCAGCCAGGACAGGGGGAGGTCTGAAGCTTTCTTT.

This clone has just a few counts. The gene calls are TRBV30 and TRBJ1-5; no firm D call. This CDR3 has 14 residues. The V gene lost 2 bases and the J gene lost 5 bases, with 13 bases spanning the gap. In germline, CDR1 is GTSNPN, CDR2 SVGIG (reference sequence). The CDR3 bases are TGTGCCTGGAGTCCCCCGGGGAGGGATCAGCCCCAGCATTTT. Protein product: CAWSPPGRDQPQHF.

About this clone itself: Other DNA variants within this sample encode the same CDR3. V usage is TRBV2 and J usage is TRBJ1-1, with D possibly matching TRBD1 (6 bases). CDR1 and CDR2 (germline): SNHLY, FYNNEI. This CDR3 has 13 residues. The V and J ends lost 6 bases and 1 base respectively, with 9 bases between them. The CDR3 region has the DNA TGTGCCAGCAGACGGACAGAGAACACTGAAGCTTTCTTT. It codes for CASRRTENTEAFF.

This chain joins TRBV6-6 and TRBJ1-2, with D possibly TRBD1 on 5 matching bases. The V end was cut by 4 bases, the J end by 2 bases, with 11 bases between. The CDR3 is 14 residues long. Germline assignment: CDR1 MNHNY and CDR2 SVGAGI (reference sequence). The CDR3 DNA reads TGTGCCAGCAGTTTTAAGGGGATCAACTATGGCTACACCTTC. This gives the protein CASSFKGINYGYTF.

The chain is built from TRBV19 and TRBJ1-6; no clear D. Germline CDR1 is LNHDA and CDR2 is SQIVND (reference sequence). The CDR3 length is 16 residues. Trimming cost V 4 bases and J 3 bases, with 13 bases left between them. The CDR3: CASSTSGNIYNSPLHF. CDR3 in DNA: TGTGCCAGTAGTACCTCGGGGAACATCTATAATTCACCCCTCCACTTT.

The gene calls are TRBV15 and TRBJ2-5, with D maybe TRBD1 (7 bases). Trimming shortened V by 5 bases and J by 5 bases, and 21 bases separated the two germline ends. The CDR3 is made up of 16 amino acids. CDR1 is LNHNV, CDR2 YYDKDF, per germline (reference sequence). The CDR3 bases are TGTGCCACCAGCCCCCAGGGGCTAGCAGGGGGGGAGACCCAGTACTTC. Protein: CATSPQGLAGGETQYF.

V usage is TRBV5-1 and J usage is TRBJ1-2; maybe TRBD1 (6 bases). CDR1 and CDR2 from the germline V gene are SGHRS and YFSETQ. The CDR3 consists of 14 residues. Trimming cost V 4 bases and J 10 bases, with 20 bases left between them. The CDR3 is CASSASTGSNNYTF. Written as DNA, the CDR3 is TGCGCCAGCAGCGCCTCTACAGGGTCTAATAACTACACCTTC.

The rearrangement uses TRBV11-1 and TRBJ2-3, with 7 nucleotides matching TRBD2. CDR1 and CDR2 from the germline V gene are SGHAT and FQDESV (reference sequence). V lost 5 bases to trimming and J lost 9 bases; unmatched junction nucleotides: 14. The CDR3 sequence is 15 residues long. This CDR3 is CASSPSSGAPPTQYF. Written as DNA, the CDR3 is TGTGCCAGCAGCCCCTCCAGCGGGGCCCCCCCCACGCAGTATTTT.